The count of the clone carrying this TCR beta chain is one. What it binds is unknown. Clones were read by immunoSEQ multiplex PCR, and TCRdb kept only the in-frame ones, dropping some. The sample has about 130,000 clones, 89% seen once. The data originate from a study of cytomegalovirus exposure and HLA in healthy donors. Overall study: A later analysis reported the 120 or so validation repertoires used the same platform as the roughly 670 first-cohort repertoires. Study-level points and caveats: Confirmation in vitro established that three CMV-associated chains were specific for CMV antigens.

Separate from the approximately 600-subject first cohort was the approximately 110-subject validation cohort, to which the donors belonged. This sequence originates from a young woman in good health and CMV-seronegative. Sequencing was carried out using PBMCs.

CDR3 in amino acids: CAWSVPVRSSYEQYF. The CDR3 nucleotides are TGTGCCTGGAGTGTACCCGTTAGAAGCTCCTACGAGCAGTACTTC. This chain connects TRBV30 to TRBJ2-7; D gene uncertain. V was cut by 0 bases and J by 0 bases, with 12 bases left in between. Germline loops: CDR1 GTSNPN, CDR2 SVGIG (reference sequence). The CDR3 length is 15 residues.